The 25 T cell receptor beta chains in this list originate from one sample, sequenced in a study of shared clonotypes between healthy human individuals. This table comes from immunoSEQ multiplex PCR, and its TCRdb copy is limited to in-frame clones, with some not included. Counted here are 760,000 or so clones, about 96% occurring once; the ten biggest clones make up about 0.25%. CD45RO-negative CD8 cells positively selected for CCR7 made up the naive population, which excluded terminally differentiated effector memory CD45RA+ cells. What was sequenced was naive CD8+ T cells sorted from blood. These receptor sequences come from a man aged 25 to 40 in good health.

Written as DNA, the CDR3 is TGTGCCAGCAGTCGAACCGGGTTCACTGAAGCTTTCTTT. This translates into CASSRTGFTEAFF. This chain uses TRBV2 with TRBJ1-1; D ambiguous. The V gene's germline CDR1 is SNHLY and CDR2 FYNNEI. The CDR3 extends over 13 amino acids. V dropped 5 bases and J dropped 4 bases, with 11 bases sitting between them.

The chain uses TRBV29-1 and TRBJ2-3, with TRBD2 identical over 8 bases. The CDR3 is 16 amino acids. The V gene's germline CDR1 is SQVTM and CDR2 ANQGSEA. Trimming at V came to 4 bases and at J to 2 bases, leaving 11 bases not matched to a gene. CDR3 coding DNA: TGCAGCGTTGCGGGAGGGGAGGCGGGGGTCACAGATACGCAGTATTTT. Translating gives CSVAGGEAGVTDTQYF.

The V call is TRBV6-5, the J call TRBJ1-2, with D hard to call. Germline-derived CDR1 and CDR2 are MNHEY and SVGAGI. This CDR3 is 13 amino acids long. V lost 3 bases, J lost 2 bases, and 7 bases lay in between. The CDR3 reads CASSYPGNYGYTF. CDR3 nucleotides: TGTGCCAGCAGTTATCCAGGAAACTATGGCTACACCTTC.

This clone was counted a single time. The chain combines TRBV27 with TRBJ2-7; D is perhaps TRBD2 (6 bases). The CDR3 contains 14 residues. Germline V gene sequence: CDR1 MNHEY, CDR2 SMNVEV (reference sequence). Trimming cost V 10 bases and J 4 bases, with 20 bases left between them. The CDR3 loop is CATGIRRGVYEQYF. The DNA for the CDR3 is TGTGCCACCGGAATCAGGCGGGGAGTATACGAGCAGTACTTC.

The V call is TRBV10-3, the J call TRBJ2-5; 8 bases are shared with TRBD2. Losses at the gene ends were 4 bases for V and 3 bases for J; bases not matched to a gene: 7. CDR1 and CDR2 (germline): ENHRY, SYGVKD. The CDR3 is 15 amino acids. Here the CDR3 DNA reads TGTGCCATCAGTGTGGAAGCGGGAGCGGAAGAGACCCAGTACTTC. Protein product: CAISVEAGAEETQYF.

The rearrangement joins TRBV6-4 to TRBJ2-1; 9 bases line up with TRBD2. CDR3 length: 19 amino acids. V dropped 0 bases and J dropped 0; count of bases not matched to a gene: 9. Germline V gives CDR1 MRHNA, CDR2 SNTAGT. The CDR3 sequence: CASSDSYKASGISYNEQFF. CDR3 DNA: TGTGCCAGCAGTGACTCGTATAAGGCTAGCGGGATCTCCTACAATGAGCAGTTCTTC.

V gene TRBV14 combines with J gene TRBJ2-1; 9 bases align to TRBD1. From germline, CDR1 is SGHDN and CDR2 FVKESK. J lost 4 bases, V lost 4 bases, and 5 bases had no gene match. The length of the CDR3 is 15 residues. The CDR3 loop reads CASSPRDREYNEQFF. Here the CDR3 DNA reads TGTGCCAGCAGCCCCCGGGACAGGGAATACAATGAGCAGTTCTTC. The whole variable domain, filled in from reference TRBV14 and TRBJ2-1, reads EAGVTQFPSHSVIEKGQTVTLRCDPISGHDNLYWYRRVMGKEIKFLLHFVKESKQDESGMPNNRFLAERTGGTYSTLKVQPAELEDSGVYFCASSPRDREYNEQFFGPGTRLTVL.

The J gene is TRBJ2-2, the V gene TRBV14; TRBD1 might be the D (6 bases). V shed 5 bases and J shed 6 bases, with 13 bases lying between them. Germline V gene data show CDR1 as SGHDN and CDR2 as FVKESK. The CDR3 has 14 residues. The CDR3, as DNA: TGTGCCAGCAGCAAGCAGGGGTTGTCCGGGGAGCTGTTTTTT. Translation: CASSKQGLSGELFF.

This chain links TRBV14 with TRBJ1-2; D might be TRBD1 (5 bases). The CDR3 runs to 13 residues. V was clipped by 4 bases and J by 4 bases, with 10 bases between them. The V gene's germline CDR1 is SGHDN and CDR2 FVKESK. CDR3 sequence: CASSLGVFYGYTF. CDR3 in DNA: TGTGCCAGCAGCCTGGGGGTATTCTATGGCTACACCTTC.

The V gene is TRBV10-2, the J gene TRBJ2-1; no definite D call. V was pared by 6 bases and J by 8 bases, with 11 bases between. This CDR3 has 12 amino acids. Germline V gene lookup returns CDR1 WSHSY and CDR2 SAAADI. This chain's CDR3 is CASRVGGYEQFF. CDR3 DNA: TGCGCCAGCAGGGTGGGTGGCTATGAGCAGTTCTTC.

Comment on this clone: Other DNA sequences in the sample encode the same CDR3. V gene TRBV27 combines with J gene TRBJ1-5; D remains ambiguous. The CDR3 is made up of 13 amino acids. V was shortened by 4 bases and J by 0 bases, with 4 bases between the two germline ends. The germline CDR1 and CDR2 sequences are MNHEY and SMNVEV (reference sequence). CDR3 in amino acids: CASSSYSNQPQHF. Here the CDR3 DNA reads TGTGCCAGCAGTTCTTATAGCAATCAGCCCCAGCATTTT.

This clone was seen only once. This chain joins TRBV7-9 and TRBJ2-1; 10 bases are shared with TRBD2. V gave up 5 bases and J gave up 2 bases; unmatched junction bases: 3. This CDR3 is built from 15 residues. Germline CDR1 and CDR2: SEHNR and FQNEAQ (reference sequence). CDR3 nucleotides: TGTGCCAGCAGCCCGACTAGCGGGCCCTACAATGAGCAGTTCTTC. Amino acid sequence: CASSPTSGPYNEQFF.

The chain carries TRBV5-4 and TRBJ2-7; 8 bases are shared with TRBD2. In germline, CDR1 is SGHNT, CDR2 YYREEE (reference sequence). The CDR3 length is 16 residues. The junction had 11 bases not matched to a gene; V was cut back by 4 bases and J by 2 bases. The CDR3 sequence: CASSRLGLGETYEQYF. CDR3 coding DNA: TGTGCCAGCAGCCGCCTGGGACTAGGGGAAACCTACGAGCAGTACTTC.

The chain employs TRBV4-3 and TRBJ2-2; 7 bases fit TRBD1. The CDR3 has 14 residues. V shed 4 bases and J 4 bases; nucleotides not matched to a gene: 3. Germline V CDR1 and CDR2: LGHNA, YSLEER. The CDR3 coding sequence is TGCGCCAGCAGCCCCGGGACAGCCACCGGGGAGCTGTTTTTT. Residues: CASSPGTATGELFF.

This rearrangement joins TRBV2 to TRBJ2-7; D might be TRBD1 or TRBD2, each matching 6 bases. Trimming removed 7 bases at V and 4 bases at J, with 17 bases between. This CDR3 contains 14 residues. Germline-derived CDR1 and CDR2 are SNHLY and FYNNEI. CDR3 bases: TGTGCCAGCACACGGGGGCCAGGTATATACGAGCAGTACTTC. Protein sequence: CASTRGPGIYEQYF. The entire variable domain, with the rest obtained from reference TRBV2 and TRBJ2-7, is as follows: EPEVTQTPSHQVTQMGQEVILRCVPISNHLYFYWYRQILGQKVEFLVSFYNNEISEKSEIFDDQFSVERPDGSNFTLKIRSTKLEDSAMYFCASTRGPGIYEQYFGPGTRLTVT.

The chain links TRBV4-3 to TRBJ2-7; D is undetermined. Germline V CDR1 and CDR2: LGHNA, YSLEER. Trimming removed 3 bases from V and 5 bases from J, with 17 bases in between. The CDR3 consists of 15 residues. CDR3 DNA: TGCGCCAGCAGCCACGCCCATGATGTAACTGACGAGCAGTACTTC. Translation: CASSHAHDVTDEQYF.

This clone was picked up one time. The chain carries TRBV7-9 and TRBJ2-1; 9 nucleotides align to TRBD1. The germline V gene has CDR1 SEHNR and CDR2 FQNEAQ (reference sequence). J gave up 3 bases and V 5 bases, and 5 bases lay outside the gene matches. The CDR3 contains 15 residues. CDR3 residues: CASSPTGGYYNEQFF. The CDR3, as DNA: TGTGCCAGCAGCCCGACAGGGGGTTACTACAATGAGCAGTTCTTC.

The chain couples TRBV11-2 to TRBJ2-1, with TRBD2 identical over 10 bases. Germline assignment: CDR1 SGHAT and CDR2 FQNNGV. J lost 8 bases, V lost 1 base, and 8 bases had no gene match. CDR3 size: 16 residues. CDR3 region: CASSLGKAGGPDEQFF. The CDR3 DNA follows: TGTGCCAGCAGCTTAGGGAAAGCGGGAGGGCCAGATGAGCAGTTCTTC.

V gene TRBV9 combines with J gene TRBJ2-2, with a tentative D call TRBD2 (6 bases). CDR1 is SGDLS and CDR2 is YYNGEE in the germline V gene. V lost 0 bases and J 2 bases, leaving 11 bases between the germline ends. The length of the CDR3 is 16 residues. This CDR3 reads CASSVDRAGNTGELFF. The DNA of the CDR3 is TGTGCCAGCAGCGTAGATCGCGCGGGAAACACCGGGGAGCTGTTTTTT.

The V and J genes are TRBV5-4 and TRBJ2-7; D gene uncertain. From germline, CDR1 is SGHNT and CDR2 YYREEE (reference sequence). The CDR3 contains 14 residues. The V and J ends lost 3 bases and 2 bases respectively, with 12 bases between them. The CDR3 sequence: CASSYGPGTYEQYF. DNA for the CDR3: TGTGCCAGCAGCTATGGGCCGGGTACCTACGAGCAGTACTTC.

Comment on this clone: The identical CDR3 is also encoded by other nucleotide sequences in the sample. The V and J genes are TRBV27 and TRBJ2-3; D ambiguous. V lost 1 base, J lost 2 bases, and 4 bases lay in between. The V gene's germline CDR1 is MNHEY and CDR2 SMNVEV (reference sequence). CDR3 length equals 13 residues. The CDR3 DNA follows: TGTGCCAGCAGTTTATATCTCACAGATACGCAGTATTTT. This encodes CASSLYLTDTQYF.

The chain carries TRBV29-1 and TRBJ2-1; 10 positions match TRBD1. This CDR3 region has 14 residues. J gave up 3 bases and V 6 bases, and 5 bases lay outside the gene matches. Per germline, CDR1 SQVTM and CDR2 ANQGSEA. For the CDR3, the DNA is TGCAGCGTCCACCGGGACAGGGGCTACAATGAGCAGTTCTTC. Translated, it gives CSVHRDRGYNEQFF.

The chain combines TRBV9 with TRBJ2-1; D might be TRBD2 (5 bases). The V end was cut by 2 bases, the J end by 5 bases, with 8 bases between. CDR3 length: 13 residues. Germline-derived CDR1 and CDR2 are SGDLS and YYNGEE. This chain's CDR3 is CASSVPRDNEQFF. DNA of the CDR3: TGTGCCAGCAGCGTCCCGCGGGACAATGAGCAGTTCTTC.

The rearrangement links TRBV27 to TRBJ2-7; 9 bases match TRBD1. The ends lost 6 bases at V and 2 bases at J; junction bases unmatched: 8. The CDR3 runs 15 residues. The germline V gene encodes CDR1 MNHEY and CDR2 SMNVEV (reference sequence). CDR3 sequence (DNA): TGTGCCAGCAGGCCGACCGGGACAGGGACCTACGAGCAGTACTTC. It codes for CASRPTGTGTYEQYF.

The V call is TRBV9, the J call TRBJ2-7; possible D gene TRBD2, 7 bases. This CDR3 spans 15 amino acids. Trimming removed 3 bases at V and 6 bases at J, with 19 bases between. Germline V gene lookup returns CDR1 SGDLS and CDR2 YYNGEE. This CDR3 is CASSGRGGPGAEQYF. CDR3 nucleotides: TGTGCCAGCAGCGGAAGGGGGGGCCCTGGGGCCGAGCAGTACTTC.